Presented here are 7 T cell receptor beta chains from one specimen sequenced in a study of shared clonotypes between healthy human individuals. Cells designated naive CD8 were CD45RO-negative and were positively selected for CCR7, with terminally differentiated effector memory CD45RA+ cells excluded. The table came from immunoSEQ multiplex PCR; TCRdb's copy has only in-frame clones and leaves some out. The sample has around 2,000,000 clones; under 95% are singletons. Sample: naive CD8+ T cells from PBMCs. Source of these receptors: a man between 18 and 35 years old in good health. Some clones in this sample may be carry-over from other donors' samples.

The rearrangement uses TRBV10-1 and TRBJ2-7; TRBD1 matches 7 bases. The V gene end was trimmed by 4 bases and the J gene end by 5 bases; junction bases not matched to a gene: 2. CDR1 is WNHNN, CDR2 SYGVQD, per germline (reference sequence). The CDR3 is 12 amino acids. CDR3 in DNA: TGCGCCAGCAGTGGACAGGGCCACGAGCAGTACTTC. Protein: CASSGQGHEQYF.

This chain uses TRBV30 with TRBJ2-5; D gene uncertain. Near its end, the DNA agrees better with TRBJ2-7, so the J call may be wrong. Germline values: CDR1 GTSNPN, CDR2 SVGIG (reference sequence). This CDR3 is built from 12 residues. The CDR3 loop is CAWRASPLEQYF. In DNA form, the CDR3 reads TGTGCCTGGAGGGCTAGTCCCCTCGAGCAGTACTTC.

The V gene is TRBV27, the J gene TRBJ2-4; a weak D match, TRBD1 (6 bases). Germline V gene data show CDR1 as MNHEY and CDR2 as SMNVEV (reference sequence). This CDR3 spans 15 amino acids. Trimming took off 5 bases at V and 8 bases at J, with 19 bases between the two ends. The CDR3 sequence: CASSIEYRDRDIQYF. The CDR3 region has the DNA TGTGCCAGCAGTATTGAGTACAGGGATAGGGACATTCAGTACTTC.

The chain joins TRBV19 to TRBJ2-1; D is unresolved. The CDR3 is 13 residues long. With 3 bases removed from V and 8 bases from J, the gap between germline ends came to 11 bases. Germline loops: CDR1 LNHDA, CDR2 SQIVND (reference sequence). CDR3 in DNA: TGTGCCAGTAGTATCCTCAAGTCCCATGAGCAGTTCTTC. As protein: CASSILKSHEQFF.

The chain employs TRBV6-4 and TRBJ1-5; 7 bases align to TRBD1. Germline CDR1 and CDR2: MRHNA and SNTAGT. Germline trimming cut 7 bases from V and 7 bases from J; bases unmatched to any gene: 25. CDR3 length: 19 amino acids. DNA for the CDR3: TGTGCCAGCAAACGCCGAGGAGGGGGCTACACAGGGTTCTGCCAGCCCCAGCATTTT. Translation gives CASKRRGGGYTGFCQPQHF.

The gene calls are TRBV7-2 and TRBJ2-7; 7 bases agree with TRBD1. After removal of 4 bases from V and 4 bases from J, the junction contained 10 bases not matched to a gene. Germline V lookup: CDR1 SGHTA, CDR2 FQGNSA. This CDR3 has 15 residues. This CDR3 is CASSWPGQSIYEQYF. The DNA of the CDR3 is TGTGCCAGCAGCTGGCCGGGACAGAGCATTTACGAGCAGTACTTC.

The chain couples TRBV5-1 to TRBJ2-7, with D unresolved. From germline, CDR1 is SGHRS and CDR2 YFSETQ. The CDR3 length is 12 residues. Trimming removed 3 bases at V and 2 bases at J, with 6 bases between. CDR3 loop: CASSSTTYEQYF. CDR3 in DNA: TGCGCCAGCAGCTCAACCACCTACGAGCAGTACTTC.